A single sample is the source of the 3 T cell receptor beta chains below, sequenced in a study of OX40 agonist ivuxolimab in advanced cancers. Clones were read by immunoSEQ multiplex PCR, and TCRdb kept only the in-frame ones, dropping some. This repertoire shows fewer than 75,000 clones, around 90% found once; its top ten account for roughly 0.66%. The sequences come from CD4+ or CD8+ T cells sorted from blood, collected in a trial of the OX40 agonist ivuxolimab. The source of these receptors is an adult with an advanced solid tumor such as melanoma, head and neck, liver or kidney cancer.

V and J are TRBV6-1 and TRBJ1-1; D not certain. Germline V gene lookup returns CDR1 MNHNS and CDR2 SASEGT. Deletions cut 7 bases from V and 2 bases from J, with 14 bases between. CDR3 size: 14 residues. CDR3 in DNA: TGTGCCAGCACCCCTACCAGAGTTAACACTGAAGCTTTCTTT. This translates into CASTPTRVNTEAFF.

The chain combines TRBV28 with TRBJ2-1; D remains unclear. V gave up 8 bases and J gave up 8 bases, with 19 bases separating them. The germline CDR1 and CDR2 sequences are MDHEN and SYDVKM. The CDR3 sequence is 14 residues long. CDR3 loop: CASLRSLAVYEQFF. The CDR3 DNA is TGTGCCAGCTTACGCTCCCTGGCGGTTTATGAGCAGTTCTTC.

The V and J genes are TRBV11-2 and TRBJ2-5; D might be TRBD2 (7 bases). This CDR3 has 17 residues. Between the trimmed V and J ends, which lost 5 bases and 5 bases, there was a span of 24 bases. Germline V gives CDR1 SGHAT, CDR2 FQNNGV. The CDR3 DNA follows: TGTGCCAGCAGCAGGGGGGTTGAAGTAGCGGGCCAGGAGACCCAGTACTTC. As protein: CASSRGVEVAGQETQYF. Full variable domain (rest looked up from reference TRBV11-2 and TRBJ2-5): EAGVAQSPRYKIIEKRQSVAFWCNPISGHATLYWYQQILGQGPKLLIQFQNNGVVDDSQLPKDRFSAERLKGVDSTLKIQPAKLEDSAVYLCASSRGVEVAGQETQYFGPGTRLLVL.